This TCR beta chain was sequenced in a study of T cell repertoires in cytomegalovirus infection. On the study more broadly: Public signatures in TCR beta pointed to CMV infection and matching HLA type. Findings of the study overall: HLA-C-restricted CMV clonotypes gave the most frequent clonotype in two of eight donors. Frequencies of public TCR beta families were cumulated, and this identified carriers of CMV plus the relevant HLA.

Comments on this clonotype: Its specificity is not known.

TCRdb itself ran the reads through MiXCR, one entry per CDR3 protein. Here the sample spans more than 85,000 distinct CDR3 sequences, about 28% being singletons. The CDR3 consists of 15 residues. V was clipped by 7 bases and J by 4 bases; unmatched bases: 7. The chain has TRBV12-3 or TRBV12-4 and TRBJ2-2, with 9 bases matching TRBD2. The sequence came from a human donor in good health (CMV status not recorded). Some clones in this sample may be carry-over from other donors' samples. The sample here was CD8+ T cells from cultured PBMCs, taken from culture after CMV antigen stimulation. The CDR3 coding sequence is TGTGCCAGCACCTCGAGCGGGGGGTTCACCGGGGAGCTGTTTTTT. Translating it yields CASTSSGGFTGELFF.